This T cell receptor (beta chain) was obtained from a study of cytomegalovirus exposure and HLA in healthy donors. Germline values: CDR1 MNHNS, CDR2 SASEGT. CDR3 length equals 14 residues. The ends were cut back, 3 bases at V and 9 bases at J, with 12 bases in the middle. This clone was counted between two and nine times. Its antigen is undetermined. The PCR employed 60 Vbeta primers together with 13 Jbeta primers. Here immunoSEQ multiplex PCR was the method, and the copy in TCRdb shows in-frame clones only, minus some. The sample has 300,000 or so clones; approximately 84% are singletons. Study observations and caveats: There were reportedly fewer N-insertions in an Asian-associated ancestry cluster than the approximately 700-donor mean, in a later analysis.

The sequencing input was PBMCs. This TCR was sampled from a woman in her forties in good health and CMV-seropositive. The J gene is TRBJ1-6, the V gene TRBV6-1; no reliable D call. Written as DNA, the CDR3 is TGTGCCAGCAGTGACCGGGGAGGGAGTTCACCCCTCCACTTT. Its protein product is CASSDRGGSSPLHF.